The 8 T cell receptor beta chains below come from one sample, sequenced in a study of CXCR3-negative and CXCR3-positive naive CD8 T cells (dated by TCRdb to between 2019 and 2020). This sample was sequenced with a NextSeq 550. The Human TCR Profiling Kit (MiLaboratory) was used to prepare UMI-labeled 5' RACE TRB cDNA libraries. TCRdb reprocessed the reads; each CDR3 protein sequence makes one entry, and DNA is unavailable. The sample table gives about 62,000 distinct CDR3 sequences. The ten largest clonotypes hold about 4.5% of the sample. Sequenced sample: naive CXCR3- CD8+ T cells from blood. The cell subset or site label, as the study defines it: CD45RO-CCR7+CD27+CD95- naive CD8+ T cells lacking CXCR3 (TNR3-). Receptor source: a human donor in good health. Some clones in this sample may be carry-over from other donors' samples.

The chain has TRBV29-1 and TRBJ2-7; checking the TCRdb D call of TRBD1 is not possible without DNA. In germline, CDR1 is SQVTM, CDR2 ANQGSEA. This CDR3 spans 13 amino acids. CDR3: CSVNRDNSYEQYF.

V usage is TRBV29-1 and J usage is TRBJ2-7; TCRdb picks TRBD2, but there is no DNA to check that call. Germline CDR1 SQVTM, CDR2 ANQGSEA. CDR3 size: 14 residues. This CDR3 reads CSVEAPGEAYEQYF.

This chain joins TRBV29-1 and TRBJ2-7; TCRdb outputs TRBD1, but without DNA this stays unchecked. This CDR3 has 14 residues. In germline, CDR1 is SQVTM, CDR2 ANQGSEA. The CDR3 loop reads CSVEDDHRAYEQCF.

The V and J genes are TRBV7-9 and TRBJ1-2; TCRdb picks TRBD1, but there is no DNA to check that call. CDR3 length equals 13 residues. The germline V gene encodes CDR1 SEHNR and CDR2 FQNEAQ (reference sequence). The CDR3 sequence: CASSLGTGRGYTF.

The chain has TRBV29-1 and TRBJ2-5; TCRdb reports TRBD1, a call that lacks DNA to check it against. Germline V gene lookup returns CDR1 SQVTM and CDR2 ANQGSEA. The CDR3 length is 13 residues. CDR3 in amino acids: CSVEKDSQETQYF.

The CDR3 here is CSATTGSTVPYEQYF. The chain has TRBV20-1 and TRBJ2-7; TCRdb reports TRBD1, a call that lacks DNA to check it against. The CDR3 runs 15 residues. Germline CDR1 reads DFQATT; CDR2 reads SNEGSKA (reference sequence).

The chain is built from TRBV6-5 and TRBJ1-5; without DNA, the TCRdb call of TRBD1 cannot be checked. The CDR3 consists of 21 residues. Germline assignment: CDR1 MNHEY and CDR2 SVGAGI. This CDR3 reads CASSCPTVGQGGMSGNQPQHF.

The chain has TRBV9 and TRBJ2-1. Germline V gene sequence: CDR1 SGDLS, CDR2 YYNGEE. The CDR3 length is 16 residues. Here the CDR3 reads CASTVDVGPPSNEQFF.